This T cell receptor (beta chain) derives from a study of graft-versus-host responses after intestinal transplantation. Study-wide background: Recipients obtained multivisceral, liver-intestinal, or isolated intestinal transplants. General study results and limits: After transplant, early declines in HvG clones were associated with peak levels of circulating GvH clones. Recipient marrow harbored GvH clones, some of which surfaced first in ileum or blood.

Data came from immunoSEQ multiplex PCR; TCRdb stores just in-frame clones and leaves some out. The sample contains around 18,000 clones, about 80% of which appear only once. The CDR3 consists of 16 residues. CDR1 is SGHNT and CDR2 is YENEEA in the germline V gene. The ends lost 5 bases at V and 2 bases at J; junction bases unmatched: 4. This clone was counted a few times. Antigen: not known. The chain has TRBV11-3 and TRBJ2-6, with 9 bases that match TRBD1. Sequenced material: PBMCs, taken 14 days after transplant. This sequence was found in a human patient who received an intestinal transplant, so some T cells may come from the graft donor. This chain's CDR3 is CASSPTGGAGANVLTF. The CDR3 nucleotides read TGTGCCAGCAGCCCGACAGGGGGTGCTGGGGCCAACGTCCTGACTTTC.